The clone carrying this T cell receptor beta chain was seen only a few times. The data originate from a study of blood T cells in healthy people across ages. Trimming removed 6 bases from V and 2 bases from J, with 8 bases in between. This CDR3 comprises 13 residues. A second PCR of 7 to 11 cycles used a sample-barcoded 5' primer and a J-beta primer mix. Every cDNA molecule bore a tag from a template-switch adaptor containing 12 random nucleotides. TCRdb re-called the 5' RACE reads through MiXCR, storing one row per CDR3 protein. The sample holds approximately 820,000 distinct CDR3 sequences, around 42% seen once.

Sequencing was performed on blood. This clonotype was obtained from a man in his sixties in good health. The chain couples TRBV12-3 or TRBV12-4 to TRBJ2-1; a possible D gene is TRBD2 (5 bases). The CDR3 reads CASRWRTYNEQFF. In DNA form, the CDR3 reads TGTGCCAGCAGGTGGAGGACCTACAATGAGCAGTTCTTC.